One sample yielded the 19 T cell receptor beta chains listed below, sequenced in a study of T cell responses to AZD1222 COVID-19 vaccine. Profiling relied on immunoSEQ multiplex PCR, and the TCRdb table lists in-frame clones only, not all of them. The sample includes roughly 120,000 clones, about nine tenths of them seen just once. The specimen was peripheral blood, collected on day 0 of AZD1222 vaccination. All receptors derive from an adult in good health.

About this clone: This CDR3 is also generated by other DNA sequences in the sample. V is TRBV27 and J is TRBJ1-1; 8 nucleotides align to TRBD1. CDR1 is MNHEY and CDR2 is SMNVEV in the germline V gene (reference sequence). With V trimmed by 5 bases and J by 1 base, 6 bases remained unmatched. This CDR3 is built from 15 residues. CDR3 residues: CASSPHGTGNTEAFF. DNA of the CDR3: TGTGCCAGCAGTCCTCATGGGACAGGGAACACTGAAGCTTTCTTT.

This clone came up once. The chain employs TRBV14 and TRBJ1-2, with D maybe TRBD1 (6 bases). The germline V and J ends were trimmed by 4 bases and 3 bases, with 9 bases remaining between them. The CDR3 contains 13 residues. Germline loops: CDR1 SGHDN, CDR2 FVKESK. CDR3 protein: CASSLRTDYGYTF. DNA of the CDR3: TGTGCCAGCAGCCTACGGACAGACTATGGCTACACCTTC.

CDR3 residues: CAWSVQVRDVAFF. The DNA of the CDR3 is TGTGCCTGGAGTGTTCAAGTCCGAGATGTAGCTTTCTTT. V gene TRBV30 combines with J gene TRBJ1-1; D is uncertain. This CDR3 has 13 residues. V lost 0 bases and J lost 10, with 15 bases in between. Germline CDR1 and CDR2: GTSNPN and SVGIG (reference sequence).

The chain recombines TRBV11-2 with TRBJ2-3; 8 bases agree with TRBD1. Germline CDR1 is SGHAT and CDR2 is FQNNGV. Trimming at V came to 5 bases and at J to 6 bases, leaving 13 bases not matched to a gene. The CDR3 is 16 residues long. CDR3 DNA: TGTGCCAGCAGCACCGCCTGGACAGGGAAGATGGATACGCAGTATTTT. Translated, it gives CASSTAWTGKMDTQYF.

The V and J genes are TRBV10-3 and TRBJ2-2; D tentatively reads TRBD1 or TRBD2 (5 bases each). V was pared by 2 bases and J by 8 bases, with 12 bases between. The CDR3 runs 14 residues. Germline CDR1 reads ENHRY; CDR2 reads SYGVKD. The CDR3 DNA reads TGTGCCATCAGTGAGGGGGGAATTCGGGGGGAGCTGTTTTTT. This translates into CAISEGGIRGELFF.

This chain joins TRBV27 and TRBJ1-1; the match to TRBD1 covers 7 bases. Unmatched junction bases numbered 9, after V lost 4 bases and J lost 1 base. The germline V gene has CDR1 MNHEY and CDR2 SMNVEV (reference sequence). The CDR3 spans 16 residues. The CDR3 sequence is CASSSLTGARNTEAFF. For the CDR3, the DNA is TGTGCCAGCAGTTCGTTAACAGGGGCTAGGAACACTGAAGCTTTCTTT.

This chain uses TRBV6-5 with TRBJ2-1; the D call may be TRBD1 or TRBD2 (5 bases each). Trimming took 6 bases from V and 5 from J, leaving 20 bases between them. CDR3 length: 16 residues. Germline V gene sequence: CDR1 MNHEY, CDR2 SVGAGI. The DNA for the CDR3 is TGTGCCAGCAGCTACAGTCCGGGACGACGGGACAATGAGCAGTTCTTC. It encodes CASSYSPGRRDNEQFF.

V is TRBV5-1 and J is TRBJ2-7, with 8 bases lining up with TRBD2. The CDR3 is 16 residues long. V lost 1 base to trimming and J lost 0 bases; unmatched junction nucleotides: 6. Per the germline V gene, CDR1 is SGHRS and CDR2 is YFSETQ. The CDR3 DNA reads TGCGCCAGCAGCTTGTCTGGGGGGACTAGCTCCTACGAGCAGTACTTC. It specifies CASSLSGGTSSYEQYF.

The V and J genes are TRBV7-2 and TRBJ1-6; no definite D call. Trimming cost V 2 bases and J 10 bases, with 6 bases left between them. Per the germline V gene, CDR1 is SGHTA and CDR2 is FQGNSA. This CDR3 contains 12 residues. CDR3 protein: CASSLPGSPLHF. CDR3 DNA: TGTGCCAGCAGCTTACCGGGCTCACCCCTCCACTTT.

This sequence joins TRBV7-2 and TRBJ1-5; D unclear. CDR3 size: 12 residues. The V gene lost 3 bases and the J gene lost 4 bases, with 4 bases spanning the gap. From germline, CDR1 is SGHTA and CDR2 FQGNSA. CDR3: CASSFTNQPQHF. The CDR3 coding sequence is TGTGCCAGCAGCTTTACTAATCAGCCCCAGCATTTT. The full variable domain, in which reference TRBV7-2 and TRBJ1-5 provide the parts outside the CDR3, is GAGVSQSPSNKVTEKGKDVELRCDPISGHTALYWYRQSLGQGLEFLIYFQGNSAPDKSGLPSDRFSAERTGGSVSTLTIQRTQQEDSAVYLCASSFTNQPQHFGDGTRLSIL.

This chain links TRBV15 with TRBJ1-2; possible D gene TRBD1, 5 bases. V gave up 0 bases and J gave up 5 bases, with 16 bases separating them. The CDR3 has 16 amino acids. Germline CDR1 reads LNHNV; CDR2 reads YYDKDF (reference sequence). CDR3 sequence: CATSRDLGHRGYGYTF. The CDR3 bases are TGTGCCACCAGCAGAGATCTTGGACACCGCGGGTATGGCTACACCTTC.

The chain is built from TRBV6-6 and TRBJ2-7; 9 nucleotides align to TRBD1. Germline values: CDR1 MNHNY, CDR2 SVGAGI (reference sequence). V trimming: 2 bases; J trimming: 7 bases; junction bases outside the gene matches: 9. The CDR3 contains 15 residues. CDR3 bases: TGTGCCAGCAGTTACGCCGGGACAGGGCAGGGAGAGCAGTACTTC. It is translated as CASSYAGTGQGEQYF.

This chain uses TRBV27 with TRBJ2-5; TRBD2 might be the D (5 bases). This CDR3 spans 13 amino acids. The germline CDR1 and CDR2 sequences are MNHEY and SMNVEV (reference sequence). The V and J ends lost 9 bases and 0 bases respectively, with 11 bases between them. The CDR3, as DNA: TGTGCCAGTGGACTCAAGTACCAAGAGACCCAGTACTTC. Translation: CASGLKYQETQYF.

V gene TRBV6-5 combines with J gene TRBJ1-3; D is ambiguous. This CDR3 comprises 13 residues. Germline lookup yields CDR1 MNHEY and CDR2 SVGAGI. Trimming took off 5 bases at V and 4 bases at J, with 9 bases between the two ends. This CDR3 is CASSRVQGNTIYF. Here the CDR3 DNA reads TGTGCCAGCAGTCGGGTCCAAGGAAACACCATATATTTT.

In DNA form, the CDR3 reads TGTGCCAGCAGCTCGCGCTCTGAAGCTTTCTTT. Translation gives CASSSRSEAFF. V gene TRBV27 combines with J gene TRBJ1-1; D unclear. The V and J ends lost 6 bases and 6 bases respectively, with 8 bases between them. There are 11 residues in the CDR3. Germline V lookup: CDR1 MNHEY, CDR2 SMNVEV (reference sequence).

The genes are TRBV7-2 and TRBJ2-7; 9 nucleotides agree with TRBD1. V gave up 3 bases and J gave up 6 bases; unmatched junction bases: 3. The V gene's germline CDR1 is SGHTA and CDR2 FQGNSA. This CDR3 contains 13 residues. The chain's CDR3 is CASSFETGGEQYF. CDR3 bases: TGTGCCAGCAGCTTTGAGACAGGGGGCGAGCAGTACTTC. The whole variable domain, remainder taken from reference TRBV7-2 and TRBJ2-7, is GAGVSQSPSNKVTEKGKDVELRCDPISGHTALYWYRQSLGQGLEFLIYFQGNSAPDKSGLPSDRFSAERTGGSVSTLTIQRTQQEDSAVYLCASSFETGGEQYFGPGTRLTVT.

V is TRBV24-1 and J is TRBJ2-3, with 8 bases identical to TRBD1. Germline trimming cut 10 bases from V and 0 bases from J; bases unmatched to any gene: 5. In germline, CDR1 is KGHDR, CDR2 SFDVKD. The CDR3 is made up of 14 amino acids. CDR3 DNA sequence: TGTGCCACGGGGGACAGGCTTAGCACAGATACGCAGTATTTT. Its protein is CATGDRLSTDTQYF.

This chain joins TRBV28 and TRBJ1-5; no definite D call. The CDR3 has 13 amino acids. V was pared by 7 bases and J by 5 bases, with 12 bases between. Germline V lookup: CDR1 MDHEN, CDR2 SYDVKM. CDR3 sequence reads: CASIPGPYQPQHF. The CDR3 region has the DNA TGTGCCAGCATTCCGGGCCCATATCAGCCCCAGCATTTT.

The V and J genes are TRBV5-1 and TRBJ1-4; a possible D gene is TRBD1 (6 bases). With 3 bases removed from V and 6 bases from J, the gap between germline ends came to 15 bases. Looked up from germline, CDR1 is SGHRS and CDR2 is YFSETQ. CDR3 length: 15 residues. The CDR3: CASSSGDNQDEKLFF. The CDR3 bases are TGCGCCAGCAGCTCTGGGGACAATCAGGATGAAAAACTGTTTTTT.